This record covers a single TCR beta chain. Its antigen is unknown. This record comes from a study of T cells in Graves' hyperthyroidism and ophthalmopathy. Aged 18 to 65, the patients had hyperthyroidism that was newly diagnosed and had lasted under 2 months. Study-wide results and limits: A 13 V-J model separated ophthalmopathy from stable hyperthyroidism.

RNA transcripts were the template for amplifying TCR beta CDR3 regions. Initially, a first-round RT-PCR of the TCR CDR3 employed the HTBI primer set. One entry per CDR3 protein results from TCRdb running MiXCR on the multiplex PCR reads. The sample carries fewer than 650,000 distinct CDR3 sequences, 11% to 15% recorded once. The CDR3 spans 15 residues. V gave up 5 bases and J gave up 1 base, with 9 bases separating them. CDR1 and CDR2 (germline): MGHRA, YSYEKL. The chain carries TRBV4-1 and TRBJ2-6; D is uncertain. The sequencing input was blood. This TCR came from a woman aged 40 to 55 with Graves' hyperthyroidism. CDR3 amino acids: CASSDGQSGANVLTF. CDR3 in DNA: TGCGCCAGCAGCGACGGCCAGTCTGGGGCCAACGTCCTGACTTTC.